These 19 T cell receptor beta chains were sequenced from one sample in a study of beta chain features in type 1 diabetes. The study's findings and limits: Type 1 diabetes patients had TCRB CDR3s that were shorter (moderately but significantly so) in all four CD4+ subsets.

As every portion of the isolated RNA was reverse transcribed, the sequencing read expressed TCRB transcripts. Sequencing used immunoSEQ multiplex PCR; TCRdb keeps in-frame clones, though not all of them. The data hold around 710,000 clones, with 12% observed a single time. Their cognate antigens are unknown. Sequenced: naive CD4+ T cells from blood. The receptors stem from a man aged 25-40 years with type 1 diabetes.

This clone was picked up a small number of times. The rearrangement links TRBV4-3 to TRBJ1-4, with a possible D match to TRBD1 (5 bases). Germline values: CDR1 LGHNA, CDR2 YSLEER. This CDR3 spans 17 amino acids. V gave up 0 bases and J gave up 7 bases, with 18 bases separating them. The CDR3: CASSQDTIGGKGEKLFF. CDR3 coding DNA: TGCGCCAGCAGCCAAGATACTATCGGGGGGAAGGGTGAAAAACTGTTTTTT.

This chain links TRBV7-2 with TRBJ2-2; TRBD1 aligns across 7 bases. CDR3 length: 15 amino acids. From germline, CDR1 is SGHTA and CDR2 FQGNSA. V lost 1 base to trimming and J lost 6 bases; unmatched junction nucleotides: 5. The CDR3 loop is CASSLEDRTSGELFF. The CDR3 DNA sequence: TGTGCCAGCAGCTTAGAGGACAGGACCTCCGGGGAGCTGTTTTTT.

The V gene is TRBV6-6, the J gene TRBJ1-1, with 7 bases that match TRBD1. Trimming cost V 2 bases and J 10 bases; bases outside gene matches: 7. Germline CDR1 reads MNHNY; CDR2 reads SVGAGI (reference sequence). CDR3 length: 13 amino acids. The CDR3 DNA follows: TGTGCCAGCAGTTACCGGACAGGAGGGCGAGCTTTCTTT. This codes for CASSYRTGGRAFF.

The chain joins TRBV5-8 to TRBJ2-5; D is tentatively TRBD1 or TRBD2 (5 bases each). The CDR3 is 15 residues long. Germline values: CDR1 SGHTS, CDR2 YDEGEE. Trimming pared 0 bases from V and 1 base from J, leaving 10 bases between. CDR3 loop: CASSLGGRIQETQYF. The CDR3 DNA reads TGTGCCAGCAGCTTGGGGGGACGTATCCAAGAGACCCAGTACTTC.

The chain recombines TRBV5-4 with TRBJ2-3, with TRBD2 matching over 12 bases. The CDR3 extends over 19 amino acids. Looked up from germline, CDR1 is SGHNT and CDR2 is YYREEE (reference sequence). The trim removed 4 bases at V and 6 bases at J, leaving 18 bases unmatched. CDR3: CASSQEMSLAGGHTDTQYF. The CDR3 DNA follows: TGTGCCAGCAGCCAAGAGATGAGTCTAGCGGGGGGGCATACGGATACGCAGTATTTT.

This chain uses TRBV15 with TRBJ2-2; D is uncertain. The V end lost 5 bases, the J end lost 2 bases, and 12 bases lay between the germline ends. CDR3 length: 15 residues. From germline, CDR1 is LNHNV and CDR2 YYDKDF (reference sequence). In DNA form, the CDR3 reads TGTGCCACCAGCCTTGGGCCAAGAAACACCGGGGAGCTGTTTTTT. It specifies CATSLGPRNTGELFF.

This clone was seen a few times. For the CDR3, the DNA is TGTGCCAGCAGCCAATCAGGGAACTATGGCTACACCTTC. It translates to CASSQSGNYGYTF. The chain employs TRBV16 and TRBJ1-2; D unclear. Germline CDR1 is KGHSY and CDR2 is FQNENV. Trimming removed 0 bases from V and 2 bases from J, with 4 bases in between. CDR3 length: 13 amino acids.

This clone was detected a few times. The chain employs TRBV5-1 and TRBJ1-1; D may be TRBD1 (6 bases). V shed 0 bases and J shed 7 bases, with 13 bases lying between them. This CDR3 has 14 amino acids. Germline assignment: CDR1 SGHRS and CDR2 YFSETQ. CDR3 residues: CASSLVQGFGEAFF. As DNA, the CDR3 is TGCGCCAGCAGCTTGGTGCAGGGGTTTGGTGAAGCTTTCTTT. Based on the CDR3 plus reference TRBV5-1 and TRBJ1-1, the full variable domain is KAGVTQTPRYLIKTRGQQVTLSCSPISGHRSVSWYQQTPGQGLQFLFEYFSETQRNKGNFPGRFSGRQFSNSRSEMNVSTLELGDSALYLCASSLVQGFGEAFFGQGTRLTVV.

The rearrangement uses TRBV5-4 and TRBJ2-7, with TRBD1 matching 9 bases. Germline-derived CDR1 and CDR2 are SGHNT and YYREEE (reference sequence). The junction had 5 bases not matched to a gene; V was cut back by 2 bases and J by 2 bases. The CDR3 consists of 15 residues. This CDR3 is CASSLGTGTTYEQYF. The CDR3 bases are TGTGCCAGCAGCTTAGGGACAGGGACAACCTACGAGCAGTACTTC.

In its sample, this clone was seen a few times. The rearrangement joins TRBV29-1 to TRBJ2-3; 9 bases are a match to TRBD1. Germline CDR1 SQVTM, CDR2 ANQGSEA. The junction had 12 bases not matched to a gene; V was cut back by 7 bases and J by 10 bases. The length of the CDR3 is 13 residues. The CDR3 spells CSAVTGTGHAQYF. CDR3 nucleotides: TGCAGCGCTGTTACCGGGACAGGGCACGCGCAGTATTTT.

The gene calls are TRBV11-2 and TRBJ2-7, with 7 bases lining up with TRBD1. The CDR3 totals 16 residues. The J segment lost 9 bases and the V segment lost 7 bases, leaving 21 bases of the junction unmatched. Germline V gene lookup returns CDR1 SGHAT and CDR2 FQNNGV. The CDR3 sequence is CASKGGSATGPFGQYF. CDR3 bases: TGTGCCAGCAAAGGCGGGTCGGCGACAGGGCCCTTTGGGCAGTACTTC.

In its sample, this clone was seen a few times. The rearrangement uses TRBV5-1 and TRBJ2-5; D may be TRBD1 or TRBD2 (5 bases each). Germline V CDR1 and CDR2: SGHRS, YFSETQ. The CDR3 sequence is 15 residues long. With 3 bases removed from V and 2 bases from J, the gap between germline ends came to 14 bases. The CDR3 DNA reads TGCGCCAGCAGCTCCGCAGGGACGGTACAAGAGACCCAGTACTTC. Protein sequence: CASSSAGTVQETQYF.

The chain is built from TRBV7-7 and TRBJ2-5, with D hard to call. V lost 5 bases, J lost 0 bases, and 10 bases lay in between. Germline CDR1 is SSHAT and CDR2 is FNYEAQ (reference sequence). There are 14 residues in the CDR3. The CDR3: CASSARGNQETQYF. CDR3 DNA: TGTGCCAGCAGCGCTCGAGGAAACCAAGAGACCCAGTACTTC. Full variable domain (remainder filled in from reference TRBV7-7 and TRBJ2-5): GAGVSQSPRYKVTKRGQDVTLRCDPISSHATLYWYQQALGQGPEFLTYFNYEAQPDKSGLPSDRFSAERPEGSISTLTIQRTEQRDSAMYRCASSARGNQETQYFGPGTRLLVL.

This clone has only a few counts. The sample carries other DNA sequences with the same CDR3. The chain is built from TRBV30 and TRBJ1-5, with D perhaps matching TRBD1 (6 bases). Trimming removed 0 bases from V and 0 bases from J, with 6 bases in between. This CDR3 has 14 amino acids. CDR1 is GTSNPN and CDR2 is SVGIG in the germline V gene (reference sequence). The CDR3 spells CAWSVGGSNQPQHF. The CDR3 bases are TGTGCCTGGAGTGTAGGGGGTAGCAATCAGCCCCAGCATTTT.

This clone was found a few times. The rearrangement uses TRBV6-1 and TRBJ1-4, with D possibly being TRBD1 (5 bases). Trimming took off 8 bases at V and 6 bases at J, with 13 bases between the two ends. CDR1 is MNHNS and CDR2 is SASEGT in the germline V gene. CDR3 length equals 13 residues. The DNA for the CDR3 is TGTGCCAGCCATATACGAGGGGATGAAAAACTGTTTTTT. Encoded protein: CASHIRGDEKLFF.

This clone was detected only a few times. V is TRBV7-9 and J is TRBJ2-3, with 13 positions matching TRBD2. The trim removed 5 bases at V and 5 bases at J, leaving 4 bases unmatched. Germline V gene data show CDR1 as SEHNR and CDR2 as FQNEAQ (reference sequence). The CDR3 runs to 15 residues. The CDR3 bases are TGTGCCAGCAGCCCGCGACTAGCGGGGGGAGATACGCAGTATTTT. It codes for CASSPRLAGGDTQYF.

CDR3 sequence: CASSEGWAGEQFF. CDR3 in DNA: TGTGCCAGCAGTGAAGGTTGGGCCGGTGAGCAGTTCTTC. This rearrangement joins TRBV6-1 to TRBJ2-1; D gene ambiguous. Trimming removed 1 base at V and 9 bases at J, with 10 bases between. The CDR3 runs to 13 residues. Germline loops: CDR1 MNHNS, CDR2 SASEGT.

With regard to this clone: This same CDR3 is encoded by further DNA sequences in the sample. This rearrangement joins TRBV28 to TRBJ1-2, with a tentative D call TRBD1 (6 bases). V lost 1 base, J lost 5 bases, and 8 bases lay in between. The CDR3 consists of 13 residues. The V gene's germline CDR1 is MDHEN and CDR2 SYDVKM. The DNA of the CDR3 is TGTGCCAGCAGTTTATCAGGGGATTATGGCTACACCTTC. Translation: CASSLSGDYGYTF.

V is TRBV6-6 and J is TRBJ2-4; D uncertain. The CDR3 spans 16 residues. CDR1 and CDR2 (germline): MNHNY, SVGAGI (reference sequence). V shed 2 bases and J shed 0 bases, with 11 bases lying between them. The CDR3 sequence: CASSYPQSSAKNIQYF. The CDR3 DNA reads TGTGCCAGCAGTTACCCACAGAGCTCAGCCAAAAACATTCAGTACTTC.